This T cell receptor (beta chain) was captured in a study of patients and donors after allogeneic stem cell transplantation. TCRdb fed the RT-PCR reads into MiXCR, producing one record per CDR3 protein. The sample lists about 28,000 distinct CDR3 sequences; almost 7% were seen once. This clonotype was seen ten or more times. The germline V gene has CDR1 LGHDT and CDR2 YNNKEL (reference sequence). This CDR3 comprises 14 residues. Trimming removed 7 bases at V and 4 bases at J, with 11 bases between. The specimen was blood, either unsorted or a sorted T cell fraction (not recorded which). The source of this sequence is a human donor who was either an allogeneic HSCT recipient or a stem cell or donor lymphocyte infusion donor (not recorded which). It is not recorded whose cells these are; they may come from a transplant donor. This chain uses TRBV3-1 with TRBJ2-6; D remains ambiguous. The CDR3 DNA reads as TGTGCCAGCAATGGAGAGGTGGGGGCCAACGTCCTGACTTTC. Translating it yields CASNGEVGANVLTF.